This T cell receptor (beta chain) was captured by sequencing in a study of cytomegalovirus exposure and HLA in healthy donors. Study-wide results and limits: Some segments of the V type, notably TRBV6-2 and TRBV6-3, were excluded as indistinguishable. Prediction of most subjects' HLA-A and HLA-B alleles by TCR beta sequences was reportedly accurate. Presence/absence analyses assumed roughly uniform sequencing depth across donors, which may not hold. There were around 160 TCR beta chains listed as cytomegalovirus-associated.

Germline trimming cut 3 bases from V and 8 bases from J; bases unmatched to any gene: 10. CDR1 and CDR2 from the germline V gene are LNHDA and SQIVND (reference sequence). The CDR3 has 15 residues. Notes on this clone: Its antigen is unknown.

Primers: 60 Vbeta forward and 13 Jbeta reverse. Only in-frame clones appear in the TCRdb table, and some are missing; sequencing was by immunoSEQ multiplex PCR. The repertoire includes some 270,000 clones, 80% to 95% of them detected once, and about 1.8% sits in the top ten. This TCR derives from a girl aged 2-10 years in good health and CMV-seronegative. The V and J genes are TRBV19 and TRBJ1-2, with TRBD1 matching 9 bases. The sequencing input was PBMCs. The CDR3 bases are TGTGCCAGTAGTATGGCCCCGGGACAGGGTCGGGGCTACACCTTC. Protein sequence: CASSMAPGQGRGYTF.